These T cell receptor beta chains were read from a single sample in a study of PD-1 blockade in classical Hodgkin lymphoma. Sequenced by immunoSEQ multiplex PCR; TCRdb stores in-frame clones only, minus some. The table lists approximately 25,000 clones, about four fifths of them singletons. The sequences come from CD4+ T cells from blood, collected at baseline. These receptors all come from a human donor with classical Hodgkin lymphoma. Both conserved end residues are part of each CDR3. D genes are given only for firm matches. Not all rows give a size; the values are once, few, many and, for expanded clones, a class.

j_call v_call d_call clone_size cdr3_length cdr3_aa cdr3_nt
TRBJ2-2 TRBV18 - - 16 CASETRAQRGTGELFF TGTGCCAGCGAAACTCGGGCCCAACGGGGCACCGGGGAGCTGTTTTTT
TRBJ2-3 TRBV6-5 - - 15 CASTPRLTRTDTQYF TGTGCCAGCACCCCCCGGTTGACGCGCACAGATACGCAGTATTTT
TRBJ2-7 TRBV10-3 - - 14 CASSYRRGAYEQYF TGTGCCAGCAGTTACCGACGGGGTGCCTACGAGCAGTACTTC
TRBJ1-2 TRBV29-1 - - 12 CSVESGIYGYTF TGCAGCGTTGAATCAGGGATCTATGGCTACACCTTC
TRBJ2-2 TRBV5-5 - - 16 CASSLVATANTGELFF TGTGCCAGCAGCTTGGTCGCGACAGCGAACACCGGGGAGCTGTTTTTT
TRBJ2-7 TRBV7-3 TRBD2 - 15 CASSPTSGGANEQYF TGTGCCAGCAGCCCGACTAGCGGGGGGGCTAACGAGCAGTACTTC
TRBJ1-1 TRBV21-1 - - 12 CASSPGETEAFF TGTGCCAGCAGTCCAGGGGAGACTGAAGCTTTCTTT
TRBJ2-5 TRBV29-1 - - 13 CSVDKGIGETQYF TGCAGCGTTGATAAAGGGATCGGGGAGACCCAGTACTTC
TRBJ1-4 TRBV7-9 TRBD1 - 14 CASSATGGDEKLFF TGTGCCAGCAGCGCAACAGGGGGCGACGAAAAACTGTTTTTT
TRBJ1-6 TRBV11-2 - - 15 CASSLEGRRDSPLHF TGTGCCAGCAGCTTAGAAGGCAGGAGGGATTCACCCCTCCACTTT
TRBJ1-2 TRBV7-9 TRBD1 - 14 CASSPSLGTGGYTF TGTGCCAGCAGCCCAAGTTTAGGGACAGGCGGCTACACCTTC
TRBJ2-6 TRBV19 TRBD1 - 19 CASSPRGSGQGTGANVLTF TGTGCCAGTAGTCCCCGGGGCTCCGGACAGGGGACCGGGGCCAACGTCCTGACTTTC
TRBJ1-5 TRBV19 - - 14 CASQGGIDNQPQHF TGTGCCAGCCAAGGGGGGATAGACAATCAGCCCCAGCATTTT
TRBJ2-3 TRBV7-3 TRBD2 - 16 CASSPRTSGGTDTQYF TGTGCCAGCAGCCCCCGGACTAGCGGGGGCACAGATACGCAGTATTTT
TRBJ1-2 TRBV7-2 - - 15 CASSLEVGSPGRDTF TGTGCCAGCAGCTTAGAAGTTGGGTCCCCAGGGCGGGACACCTTC
TRBJ2-3 TRBV6-4 TRBD2 - 18 CASSLRGVSGGASDTQYF TGTGCCAGCAGCCTCCGCGGTGTAAGCGGGGGGGCCTCAGATACGCAGTATTTT
TRBJ2-3 TRBV7-2 - - 16 CASSRMVSEGMDTQYF TGTGCCAGCAGCCGTATGGTCAGCGAGGGTATGGATACGCAGTATTTT
TRBJ1-2 TRBV7-9 - few 14 CASSLGSNSYGYTF TGTGCCAGCAGCTTAGGTTCGAACTCCTATGGCTACACCTTC
TRBJ1-2 TRBV5-6 TRBD1 - 14 CASSLGQGTARYTF TGTGCCAGCAGCCTAGGACAGGGTACTGCTCGCTACACCTTC
TRBJ1-4 TRBV6-5 TRBD1 - 15 CASSKSGQGYEKLFF TGTGCCAGCAGTAAGTCGGGACAGGGATATGAAAAACTGTTTTTT
TRBJ2-3 TRBV7-6 TRBD2 - 16 CASSLAVSGGTDTQYF TGTGCCAGCAGCTTAGCGGTTAGCGGGGGCACAGATACGCAGTATTTT
TRBJ1-1 TRBV19 - - 13 CASSIDGFSEAFF TGTGCCAGTAGTATTGACGGATTTTCTGAAGCTTTCTTT
TRBJ1-6 TRBV30 - once 17 CAWRQGLLDSYNSPLHF TGTGCCTGGAGACAGGGCTTATTAGACTCCTATAATTCACCCCTCCACTTT
TRBJ2-1 TRBV30 - - 14 CAWSTDWGDNEQFF TGTGCCTGGAGTACGGACTGGGGGGATAATGAGCAGTTCTTC
TRBJ2-5 TRBV30 - - 11 CAWSGQETQYF TGTGCCTGGAGTGGCCAAGAGACCCAGTACTTC
TRBJ2-4 TRBV11-3 - - 14 CASTPRGGDPRQYF TGTGCCAGCACCCCTAGGGGCGGGGATCCACGTCAGTACTTC
TRBJ2-2 TRBV6-4 - - 12 CASSSYTGELFF TGTGCCAGCAGTTCGTACACCGGGGAGCTGTTTTTT
TRBJ1-1 TRBV7-9 - - 14 CASSSAGGETEAFF TGTGCCAGCAGCTCGGCGGGGGGGGAGACTGAAGCTTTCTTT
TRBJ1-2 TRBV27 - - 14 CASSFTGPNYGYTF TGTGCCAGCAGTTTCACAGGGCCTAACTATGGCTACACCTTC
TRBJ2-1 TRBV5-1 TRBD1 - 16 CASSLGQGSSYNEQFF TGCGCCAGCAGCTTGGGACAGGGGAGCTCCTACAATGAGCAGTTCTTC